This T cell receptor (beta chain) stems from a study of PD-1 blockade in classical Hodgkin lymphoma. Brentuximab vedotin exposure varied, and every patient relapsed after autologous stem cell transplantation. CD8+ T cell isolation from thawed PBMCs was performed by magnetic negative selection. The sample holds one count of this clone. V lost 0 bases and J lost 3, with 7 bases in between. The CDR3 loop spans 14 amino acids. The germline V gene encodes CDR1 SGHKS and CDR2 YYEKEE (reference sequence). Data came from immunoSEQ multiplex PCR; TCRdb stores just in-frame clones and leaves some out. The sample contains over 1,500 clones, approximately 84% of which appear only once.

The input for sequencing was CD8+ T cells from blood, taken at baseline. This chain joins TRBV5-5 and TRBJ1-5, with a tentative D call TRBD1 (5 bases). The sequence was collected from a human donor with classical Hodgkin lymphoma. CDR3 protein: CASSLGRVNQPQHF. The CDR3 region has the DNA TGTGCCAGCAGCTTGGGCAGGGTCAATCAGCCCCAGCATTTT. The complete variable domain, with remaining parts taken from reference TRBV5-5 and TRBJ1-5, reads DAGVTQSPTHLIKTRGQQVTLRCSPISGHKSVSWYQQVLGQGPQFIFQYYEKEERGRGNFPDRFSARQFPNYSSELNVNALLLGDSALYLCASSLGRVNQPQHFGDGTRLSIL.